Described below is a single T cell receptor beta chain sequence and its context. The CDR3 runs to 16 residues. Germline V gene data show CDR1 as MDHEN and CDR2 as SYDVKM. With V trimmed by 5 bases and J by 1 base, 9 bases remained unmatched. A single record per CDR3 protein comes from TCRdb applying MiXCR to the 5' RACE reads. The sample has some 240,000 distinct CDR3 sequences; 15% to 20% are singletons. This entry belongs to a study of CD8 T cells in ankylosing spondylitis. The clonotype was recovered from a male donor with ankylosing spondylitis or in good health (not recorded which). The sample was blood, either unsorted or a sorted T cell fraction (not recorded which). V usage is TRBV28 and J usage is TRBJ2-5; 8 nucleotides agree with TRBD2. CDR3 DNA: TGTGCCAGCAGTCCTATCCTCAGCGGGAGCCAAGAGACCCAGTACTTC. Protein: CASSPILSGSQETQYF. Using reference TRBV28 and TRBJ2-5 for the parts outside the CDR3, the full variable domain is DVKVTQSSRYLVKRTGEKVFLECVQDMDHENMFWYRQDPGLGLRLIYFSYDVKMKEKGDIPEGYSVSREKKERFSLILESASTNQTSMYLCASSPILSGSQETQYFGPGTRLLVL.